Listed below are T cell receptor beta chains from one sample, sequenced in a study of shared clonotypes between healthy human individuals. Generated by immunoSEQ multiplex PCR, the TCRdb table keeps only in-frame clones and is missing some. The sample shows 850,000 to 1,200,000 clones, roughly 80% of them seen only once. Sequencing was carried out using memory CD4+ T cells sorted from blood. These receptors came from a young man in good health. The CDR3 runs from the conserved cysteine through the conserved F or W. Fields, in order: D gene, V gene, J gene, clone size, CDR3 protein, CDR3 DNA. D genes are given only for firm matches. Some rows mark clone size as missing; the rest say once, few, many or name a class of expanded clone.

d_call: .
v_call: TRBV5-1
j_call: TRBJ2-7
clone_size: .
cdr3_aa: CASSLGEGYEQYF
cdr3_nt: TGCGCCAGCAGCTTGGGTGAGGGTTACGAGCAGTACTTC

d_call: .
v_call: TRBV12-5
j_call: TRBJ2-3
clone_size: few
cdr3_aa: CASGLVSGADTQYF
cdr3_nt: TGTGCTAGTGGTTTGGTATCAGGGGCAGATACGCAGTATTTT

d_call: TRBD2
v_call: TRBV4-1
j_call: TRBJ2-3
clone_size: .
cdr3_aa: CASSYSGGGTGAQYF
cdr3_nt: TGCGCCAGCAGCTATAGCGGGGGAGGGACTGGTGCGCAGTATTTT

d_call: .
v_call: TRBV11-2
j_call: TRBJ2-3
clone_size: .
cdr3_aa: CASSLGPTSTDTQYF
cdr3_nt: TGTGCCAGCAGCTTAGGTCCGACTAGCACAGATACGCAGTATTTT

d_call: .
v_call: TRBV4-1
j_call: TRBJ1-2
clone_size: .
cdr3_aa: CASSHPGTANYGYTF
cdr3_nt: TGCGCCAGCAGCCACCCCGGGACCGCCAACTATGGCTACACCTTC

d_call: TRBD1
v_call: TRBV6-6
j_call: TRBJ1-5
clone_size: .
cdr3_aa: CASSSGTGLNQPQHF
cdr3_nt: TGTGCCAGCAGTTCCGGGACAGGCCTTAATCAGCCCCAGCATTTT

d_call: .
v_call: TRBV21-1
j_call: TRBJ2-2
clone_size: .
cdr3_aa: CASSPGRRTAGELFF
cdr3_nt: TGTGCCAGCAGCCCGGGAAGAAGGACCGCCGGGGAGCTGTTTTTT

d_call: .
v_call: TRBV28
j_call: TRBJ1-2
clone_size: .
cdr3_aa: CASTNRVTYGYTF
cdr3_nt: TGTGCCAGCACTAACAGGGTTACCTATGGCTACACCTTC

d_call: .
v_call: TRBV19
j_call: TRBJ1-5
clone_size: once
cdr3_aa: CASSISPGPPQPQHF
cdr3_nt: TGTGCCAGTAGTATCTCTCCGGGCCCTCCTCAGCCCCAGCATTTT

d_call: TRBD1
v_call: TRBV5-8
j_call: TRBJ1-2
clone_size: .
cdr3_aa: CASSRDSYLTNYGYTF
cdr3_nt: TGTGCCAGCAGCCGGGACAGTTATTTAACTAACTATGGCTACACCTTC

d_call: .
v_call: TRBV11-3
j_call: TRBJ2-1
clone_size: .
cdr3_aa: CASSLKGAGEQFF
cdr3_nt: TGTGCCAGCAGCTTGAAAGGGGCCGGGGAGCAGTTCTTC

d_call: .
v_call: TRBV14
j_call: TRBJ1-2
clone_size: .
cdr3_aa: CASSPRDRIVGGYTF
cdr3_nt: TGTGCCAGCAGCCCCCGGGACCGCATTGTGGGTGGCTACACCTTC

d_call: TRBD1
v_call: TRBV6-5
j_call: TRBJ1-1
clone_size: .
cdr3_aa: CASRHRTGDTEAFF
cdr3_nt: TGTGCCAGCAGACACAGGACAGGGGACACTGAAGCTTTCTTT

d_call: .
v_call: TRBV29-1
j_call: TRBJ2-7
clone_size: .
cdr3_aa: CSVRQTYEQYF
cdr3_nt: TGCAGCGTGAGGCAGACCTACGAGCAGTACTTC

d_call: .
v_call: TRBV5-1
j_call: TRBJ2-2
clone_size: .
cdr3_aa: CASSSPAGTGELFF
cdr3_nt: TGCGCCAGCAGCTCCCCTGCTGGCACCGGGGAGCTGTTTTTT

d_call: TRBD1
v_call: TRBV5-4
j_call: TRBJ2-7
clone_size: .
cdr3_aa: CASRRDSSVNEQYF
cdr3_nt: TGTGCCAGCAGACGGGACAGTAGCGTCAACGAGCAGTACTTC

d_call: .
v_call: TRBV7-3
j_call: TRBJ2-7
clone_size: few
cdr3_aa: CASSPLPGGTYEQYF
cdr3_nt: TGTGCCAGCAGCCCATTGCCAGGGGGGACCTACGAGCAGTACTTC

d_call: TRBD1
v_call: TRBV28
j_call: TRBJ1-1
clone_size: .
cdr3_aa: CASSPTGSNTEAFF
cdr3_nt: TGTGCCAGCAGTCCGACAGGGTCGAACACTGAAGCTTTCTTT

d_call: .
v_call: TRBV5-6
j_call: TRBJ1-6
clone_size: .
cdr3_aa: CASSSNTLSSYNSPLHF
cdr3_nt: TGTGCCAGCAGCTCTAACACCTTAAGCTCCTATAATTCACCCCTCCACTTT

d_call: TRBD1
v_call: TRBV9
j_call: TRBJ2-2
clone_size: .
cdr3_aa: CASSMYIRTGYRTGELFF
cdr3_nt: TGTGCCAGCAGCATGTACATCAGGACAGGGTATCGGACCGGGGAGCTGTTTTTT

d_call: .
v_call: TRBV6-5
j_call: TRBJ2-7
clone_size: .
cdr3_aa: CASKAGSVIYEQYF
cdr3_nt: TGTGCCAGCAAGGCGGGGAGCGTAATCTACGAGCAGTACTTC

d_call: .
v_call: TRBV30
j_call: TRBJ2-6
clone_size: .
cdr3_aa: CAWILPSPGANVLTF
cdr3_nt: TGTGCCTGGATACTACCAAGCCCTGGGGCCAACGTCCTGACTTTC

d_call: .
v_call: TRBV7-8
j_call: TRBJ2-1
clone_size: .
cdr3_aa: CASSTRFNEQFF
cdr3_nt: TGTGCCAGCAGCACCCGATTCAATGAGCAGTTCTTC

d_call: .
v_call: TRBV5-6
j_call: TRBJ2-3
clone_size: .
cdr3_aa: CASSPYSTIATDTQYF
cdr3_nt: TGTGCCAGCAGCCCCTACTCCACTATCGCGACAGATACGCAGTATTTT

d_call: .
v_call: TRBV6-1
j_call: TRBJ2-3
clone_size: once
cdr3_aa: CASSARGTHTQYF
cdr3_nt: TGTGCCAGCAGCGCACGCGGAACCCATACGCAGTATTTT

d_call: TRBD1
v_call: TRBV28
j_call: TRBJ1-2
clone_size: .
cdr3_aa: CASSFNRGSGGYTF
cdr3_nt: TGTGCCAGCAGTTTCAACAGGGGGTCGGGAGGCTACACCTTC

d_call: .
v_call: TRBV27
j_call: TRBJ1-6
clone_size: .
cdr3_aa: CASSAEFNNSPLHF
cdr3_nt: TGTGCCAGCAGTGCTGAATTTAATAATTCACCCCTCCACTTT

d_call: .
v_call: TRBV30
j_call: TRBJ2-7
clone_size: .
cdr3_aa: CAWRWSGASYEQYF
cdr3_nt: TGTGCCTGGAGGTGGTCAGGGGCGAGCTACGAGCAGTACTTC

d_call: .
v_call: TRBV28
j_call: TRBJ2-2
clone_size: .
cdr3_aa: CASSFSGYFFKNTGELFF
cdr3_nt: TGTGCCAGCAGTTTCTCAGGGTATTTTTTCAAGAACACCGGGGAGCTGTTTTTT

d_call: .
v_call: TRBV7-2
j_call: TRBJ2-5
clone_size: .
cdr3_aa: CASSFTGRSETQYF
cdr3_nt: TGTGCCAGCAGCTTTACAGGGAGATCGGAGACCCAGTACTTC

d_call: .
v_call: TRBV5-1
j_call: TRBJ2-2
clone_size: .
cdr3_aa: CASSLSAQNTGELFF
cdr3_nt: TGCGCCAGCAGCTTGAGCGCCCAGAACACCGGGGAGCTGTTTTTT

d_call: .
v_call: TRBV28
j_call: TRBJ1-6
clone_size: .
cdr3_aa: CASSLSRQYNSPLHF
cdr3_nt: TGTGCCAGCAGTCTAAGCCGACAGTATAATTCACCCCTCCACTTT